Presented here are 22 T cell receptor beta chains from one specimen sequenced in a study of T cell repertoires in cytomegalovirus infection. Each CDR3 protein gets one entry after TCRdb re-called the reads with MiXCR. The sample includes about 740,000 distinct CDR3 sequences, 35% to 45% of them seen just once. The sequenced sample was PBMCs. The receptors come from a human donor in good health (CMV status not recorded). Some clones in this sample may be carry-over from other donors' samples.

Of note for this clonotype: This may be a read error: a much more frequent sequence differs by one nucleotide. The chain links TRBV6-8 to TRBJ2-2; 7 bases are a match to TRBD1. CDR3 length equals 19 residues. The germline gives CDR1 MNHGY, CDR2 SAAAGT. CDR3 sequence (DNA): TGTGCCAGCAGCCCGCGAAAGGGGACAGCCTTATCGAACACCGGGGTGCTGTTTTTT. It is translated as CASSPRKGTALSNTGVLFF.

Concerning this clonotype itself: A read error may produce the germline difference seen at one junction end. CDR3 coding DNA: TGTGCCAGCAGCGTAGCCTTGTTAGGGACTGGGGCCTACAATGAGCAGTTCTTC. It is translated as CASSVALLGTGAYNEQFF. The chain is built from TRBV7-2 and TRBJ2-1, with D possibly TRBD2 on 6 matching bases. Germline V gene data show CDR1 as SGHTA and CDR2 as FQGNSA. The CDR3 is made up of 18 amino acids.

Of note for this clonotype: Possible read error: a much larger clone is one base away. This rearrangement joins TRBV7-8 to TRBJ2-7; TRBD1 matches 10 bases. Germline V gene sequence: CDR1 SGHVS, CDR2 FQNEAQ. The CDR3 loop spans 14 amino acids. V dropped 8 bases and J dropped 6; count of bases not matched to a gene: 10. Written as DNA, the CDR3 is TGTGCCAGCTCTCTTATGGACAGGGGGGGCGAGCAGTACTTC. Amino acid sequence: CASSLMDRGGEQYF.

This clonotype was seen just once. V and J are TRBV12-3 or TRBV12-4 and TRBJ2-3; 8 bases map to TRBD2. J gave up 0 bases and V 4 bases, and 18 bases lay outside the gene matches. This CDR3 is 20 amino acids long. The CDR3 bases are TGTGCCAGCAGTTCCCCGGACCCGACTAGCGCTACCTATAGCACAGATACGCAGTATTTT. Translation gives CASSSPDPTSATYSTDTQYF.

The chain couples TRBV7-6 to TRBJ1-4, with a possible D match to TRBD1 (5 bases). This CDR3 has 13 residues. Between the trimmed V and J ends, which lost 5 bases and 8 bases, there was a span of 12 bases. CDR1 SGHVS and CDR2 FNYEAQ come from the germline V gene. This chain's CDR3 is CASSLNRREKLFF. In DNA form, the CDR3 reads TGTGCCAGCAGCCTAAACAGGCGGGAAAAACTGTTTTTT. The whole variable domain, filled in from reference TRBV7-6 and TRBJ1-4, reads GAGVSQSPRYKVTKRGQDVALRCDPISGHVSLYWYRQALGQGPEFLTYFNYEAQQDKSGLPNDRFSAERPEGSISTLTIQRTEQRDSAMYRCASSLNRREKLFFGSGTQLSVL.

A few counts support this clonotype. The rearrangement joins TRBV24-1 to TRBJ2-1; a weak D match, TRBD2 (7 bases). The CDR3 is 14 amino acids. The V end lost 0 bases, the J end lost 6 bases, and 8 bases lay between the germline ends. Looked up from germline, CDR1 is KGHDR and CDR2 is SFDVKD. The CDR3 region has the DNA TGTGCCACCAGTGATTTGCGGGGGGCCAATGAGCAGTTCTTC. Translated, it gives CATSDLRGANEQFF.

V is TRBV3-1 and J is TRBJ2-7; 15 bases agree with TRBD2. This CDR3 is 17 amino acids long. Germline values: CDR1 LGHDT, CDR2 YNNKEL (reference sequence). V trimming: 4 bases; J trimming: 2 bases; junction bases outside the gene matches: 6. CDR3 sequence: CASSPGLAGGTAYEQYF. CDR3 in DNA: TGTGCCAGCAGCCCGGGACTAGCGGGAGGTACTGCCTACGAGCAGTACTTC.

Here the CDR3 reads CASSSGGVYTGELFF. In nucleotides, the CDR3 is TGTGCCAGCAGTTCAGGGGGCGTGTACACCGGGGAGCTGTTTTTT. This chain uses TRBV28 with TRBJ2-2, with 8 bases matching TRBD1. Trimming at V came to 4 bases and at J to 3 bases, leaving 4 bases not matched to a gene. Germline loops: CDR1 MDHEN, CDR2 SYDVKM. The CDR3 has 15 amino acids. The full variable domain, in which reference TRBV28 and TRBJ2-2 provide the parts outside the CDR3, is DVKVTQSSRYLVKRTGEKVFLECVQDMDHENMFWYRQDPGLGLRLIYFSYDVKMKEKGDIPEGYSVSREKKERFSLILESASTNQTSMYLCASSSGGVYTGELFFGEGSRLTVL.

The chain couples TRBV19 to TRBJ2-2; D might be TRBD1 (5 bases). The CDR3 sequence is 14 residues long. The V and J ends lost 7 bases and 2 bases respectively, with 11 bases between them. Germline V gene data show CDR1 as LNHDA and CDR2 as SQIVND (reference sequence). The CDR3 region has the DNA TGTGCCAGTATACGGACACCTAACACCGGGGAGCTGTTTTTT. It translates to CASIRTPNTGELFF.

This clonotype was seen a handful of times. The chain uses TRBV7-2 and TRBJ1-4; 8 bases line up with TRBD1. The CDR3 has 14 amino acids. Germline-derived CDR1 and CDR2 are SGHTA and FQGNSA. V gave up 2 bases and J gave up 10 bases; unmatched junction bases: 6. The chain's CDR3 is CASSLTTGGGKLFF. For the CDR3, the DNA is TGTGCCAGCAGCTTAACTACAGGGGGGGGAAAACTGTTTTTT.

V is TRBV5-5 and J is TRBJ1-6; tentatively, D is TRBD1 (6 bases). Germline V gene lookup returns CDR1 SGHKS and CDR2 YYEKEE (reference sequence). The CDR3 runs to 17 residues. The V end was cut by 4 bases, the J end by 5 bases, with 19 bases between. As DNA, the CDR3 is TGTGCCAGCAGCAAAAGACCGGGGGGGGCCGATAATTCACCCCTCCACTTT. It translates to CASSKRPGGADNSPLHF.

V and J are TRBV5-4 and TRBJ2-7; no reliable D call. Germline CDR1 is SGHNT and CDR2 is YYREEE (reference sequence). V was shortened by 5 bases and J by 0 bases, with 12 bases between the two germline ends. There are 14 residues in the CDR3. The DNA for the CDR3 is TGTGCCAGCAGGCCGGCGCAAAGCTCCTACGAGCAGTACTTC. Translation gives CASRPAQSSYEQYF.

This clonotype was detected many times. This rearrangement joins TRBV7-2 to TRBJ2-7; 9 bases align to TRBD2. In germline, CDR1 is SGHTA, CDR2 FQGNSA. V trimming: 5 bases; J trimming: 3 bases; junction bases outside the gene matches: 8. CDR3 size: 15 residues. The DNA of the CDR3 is TGTGCCAGCAGCATAGAGGGACTAGCCGACTACGAGCAGTACTTC. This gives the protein CASSIEGLADYEQYF.

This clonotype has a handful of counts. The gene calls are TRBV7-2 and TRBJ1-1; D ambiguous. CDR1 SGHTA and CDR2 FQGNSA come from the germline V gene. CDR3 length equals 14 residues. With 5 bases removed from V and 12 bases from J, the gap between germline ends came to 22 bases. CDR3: CASSLPREFSVPFF. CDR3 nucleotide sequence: TGTGCCAGCAGCCTACCCCGGGAATTCAGTGTTCCTTTCTTT.

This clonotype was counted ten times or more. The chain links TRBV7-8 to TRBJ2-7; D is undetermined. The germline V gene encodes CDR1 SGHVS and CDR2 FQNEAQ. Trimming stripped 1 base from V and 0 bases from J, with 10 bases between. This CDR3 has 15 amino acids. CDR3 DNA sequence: TGTGCCAGCAGCTTAGTGGCAGCTTCCTCCTACGAGCAGTACTTC. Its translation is CASSLVAASSYEQYF.

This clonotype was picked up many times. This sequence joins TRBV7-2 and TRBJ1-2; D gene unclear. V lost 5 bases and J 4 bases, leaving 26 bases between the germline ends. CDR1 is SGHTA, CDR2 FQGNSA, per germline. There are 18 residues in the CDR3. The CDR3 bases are TGTGCCAGCAGCATCTCAATCATAGGGAGGGCCTATGCCTATGGCTACACCTTC. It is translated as CASSISIIGRAYAYGYTF.

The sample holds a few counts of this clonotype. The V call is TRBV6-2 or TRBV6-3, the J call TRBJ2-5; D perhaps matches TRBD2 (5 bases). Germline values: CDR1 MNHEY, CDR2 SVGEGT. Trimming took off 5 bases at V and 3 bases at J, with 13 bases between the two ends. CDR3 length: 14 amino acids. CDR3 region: CASSEIAFEETQYF. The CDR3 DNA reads TGTGCCAGCAGTGAGATAGCGTTTGAAGAGACCCAGTACTTC.

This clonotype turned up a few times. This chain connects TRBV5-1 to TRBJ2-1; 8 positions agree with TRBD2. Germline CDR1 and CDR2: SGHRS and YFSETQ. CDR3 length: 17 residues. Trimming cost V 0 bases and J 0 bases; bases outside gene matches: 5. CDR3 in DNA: TGCGCCAGCAGCTTGGACCACAGCGGGAGCTCCTACAATGAGCAGTTCTTC. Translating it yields CASSLDHSGSSYNEQFF.

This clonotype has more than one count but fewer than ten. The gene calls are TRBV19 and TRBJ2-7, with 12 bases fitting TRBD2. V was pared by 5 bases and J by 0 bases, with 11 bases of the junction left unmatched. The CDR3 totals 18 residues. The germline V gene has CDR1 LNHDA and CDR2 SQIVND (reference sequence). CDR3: CASSVGLAGSLSSYEQYF. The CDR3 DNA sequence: TGTGCCAGTAGTGTCGGACTAGCGGGGAGTCTGAGCTCCTACGAGCAGTACTTC.

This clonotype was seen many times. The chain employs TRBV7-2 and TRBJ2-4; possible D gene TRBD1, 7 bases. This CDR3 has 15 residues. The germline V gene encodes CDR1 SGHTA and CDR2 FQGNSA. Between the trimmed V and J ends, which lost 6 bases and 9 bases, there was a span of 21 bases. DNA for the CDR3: TGTGCCAGCAGGCCAGGGGGGCCCACCTATGGCATTCAGTACTTC. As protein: CASRPGGPTYGIQYF.

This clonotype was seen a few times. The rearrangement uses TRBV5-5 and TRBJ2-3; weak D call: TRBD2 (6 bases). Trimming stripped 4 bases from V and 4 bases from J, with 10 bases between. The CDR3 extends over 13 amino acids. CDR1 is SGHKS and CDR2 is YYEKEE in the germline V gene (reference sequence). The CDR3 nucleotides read TGTGCCAGCAGCCCCGGGACTGCAGATACGCAGTATTTT. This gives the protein CASSPGTADTQYF.

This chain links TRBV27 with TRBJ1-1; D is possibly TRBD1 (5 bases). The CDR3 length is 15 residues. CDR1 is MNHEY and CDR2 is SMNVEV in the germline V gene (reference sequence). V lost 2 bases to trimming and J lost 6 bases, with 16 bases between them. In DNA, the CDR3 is TGTGCCAGCAGTTTAGAAAGGGGTGGAGGGTCTGAAGCTTTCTTT. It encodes CASSLERGGGSEAFF.